This is a list of T cell receptor beta chains from one sample in a study of monozygotic twins with inflammatory bowel disease. Each CDR3 protein gets one entry in TCRdb, which reprocessed the 5' RACE reads and gives no DNA. The sample features under 130,000 distinct CDR3 sequences, with 1.9% in its top ten. The sample comprised blood. All receptors derive from a human donor with ulcerative colitis or Crohn's disease, or a healthy co-twin of an affected twin (not recorded which). Both conserved end residues are part of each CDR3.

V	J	CDR3
TRBV12-3/TRBV12-4	TRBJ2-2	CASSLLAGPGELFF
TRBV7-9	TRBJ2-7	CASSSGQIISYEQYF
TRBV5-1	TRBJ2-1	CASSLARGSEQFF
TRBV2	TRBJ2-3	CASSDPQGTDTQYF
TRBV20-1	TRBJ2-7	CSARGRGEPYEQYF
TRBV7-2	TRBJ2-3	CASSPPSGGGADTQYF
TRBV5-1	TRBJ2-7	CASSLGEFPYEQYF
TRBV7-2	TRBJ2-1	CASSGGGLAYNEQFF
TRBV7-6	TRBJ2-7	CASSPTGISFHEQYF
TRBV13	TRBJ2-1	CASSLRQVNNEQFF
TRBV6-1	TRBJ2-7	CASREKTRNWGTYEQYF
TRBV7-9	TRBJ2-4	CASSSGRLAGTKNIQYF
TRBV20-1	TRBJ2-2	CSARVRVGGELFF
TRBV7-2	TRBJ1-5	CASSSLRGRQPQHF
TRBV25-1	TRBJ2-7	CASSEYFAQYF
TRBV6-2/TRBV6-3	TRBJ2-7	CASSSWTGSAAGEQYF
TRBV29-1	TRBJ2-7	CSIVRDSYEQYF
TRBV30	TRBJ2-3	CAWSTRTSATDTQYF
TRBV20-1	TRBJ1-3	CSARSSGNTIYF
TRBV6-2/TRBV6-3	TRBJ2-7	CASSYSREQYF
TRBV18	TRBJ2-3	CASSVGTGGADTQYF
TRBV4-2	TRBJ2-1	CASSELAGELDEQFF
TRBV10-3	TRBJ2-7	CAISHPNSSSYEQYF
TRBV12-3/TRBV12-4	TRBJ1-1	CASSLAMGRGTEAFF
TRBV6-5	TRBJ1-3	CASSWTQGHNGNTIYF
TRBV19	TRBJ2-7	CASSISATPDEQYF
TRBV20-1	TRBJ1-1	CSAVDIPSPEAFF
TRBV24-1	TRBJ2-2	CATSVRNTGELFF
TRBV29-1	TRBJ2-1	CSVTSGRMSSYNEQFF
TRBV10-1	TRBJ1-1	CASSGIGTEAFF
TRBV20-1	TRBJ1-1	CSARRGSSANTEAFF
TRBV5-5	TRBJ2-3	CASSVGPGNTDTQYF
TRBV20-1	TRBJ1-2	CSAFSPTGGYTF
TRBV5-4	TRBJ2-3	CASTSVEHTDTQYF
TRBV7-2	TRBJ2-7	CASSLNPYEQYF
TRBV5-1	TRBJ2-3	CASSVGQGPDTQYF
TRBV5-6	TRBJ2-3	CASSTGLAGVDTQYF
TRBV7-9	TRBJ2-1	CASSLVGTGQYNEQFF
TRBV12-3/TRBV12-4	TRBJ2-3	CASSLSFWGDTSTDTQYF